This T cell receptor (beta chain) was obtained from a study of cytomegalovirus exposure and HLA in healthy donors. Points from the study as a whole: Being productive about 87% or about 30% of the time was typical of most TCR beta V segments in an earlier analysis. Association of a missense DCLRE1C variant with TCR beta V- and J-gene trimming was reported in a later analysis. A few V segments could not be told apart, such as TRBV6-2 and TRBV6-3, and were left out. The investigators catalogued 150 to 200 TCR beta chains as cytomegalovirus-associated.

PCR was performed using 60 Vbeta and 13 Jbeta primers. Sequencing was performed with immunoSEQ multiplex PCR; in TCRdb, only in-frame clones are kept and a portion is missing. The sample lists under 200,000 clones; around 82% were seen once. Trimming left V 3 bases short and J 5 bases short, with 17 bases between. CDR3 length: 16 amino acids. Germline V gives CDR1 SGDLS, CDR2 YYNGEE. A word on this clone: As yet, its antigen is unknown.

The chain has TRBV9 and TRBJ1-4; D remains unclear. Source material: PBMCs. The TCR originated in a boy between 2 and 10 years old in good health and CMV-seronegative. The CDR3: CASSERPGRMNEKLFF. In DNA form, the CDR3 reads TGTGCCAGCAGCGAACGACCCGGCAGGATGAATGAAAAACTGTTTTTT.